These T cell receptor beta chains were read from a single sample in a study of OX40 agonist ivuxolimab in advanced cancers. Assay: immunoSEQ multiplex PCR; the TCRdb copy retains only in-frame clones and omits some. The table lists about 51,000 clones, about nine tenths of them singletons. Sample: CD4+ or CD8+ T cells sorted from blood, taken in a trial of the OX40 agonist ivuxolimab. The receptor set was obtained from an adult with an advanced solid tumor such as melanoma, head and neck, liver or kidney cancer. CDR3s include the opening cysteine and the closing phenylalanine or tryptophan. The D gene is left open where the match is weak. Only part of the rows carry a size: once, few, many, or a class if the clone is expanded.

j_call	v_call	clone_size	d_call	cdr3_aa	cdr3_nt
TRBJ2-7	TRBV4-1	once	NA	CASSQGGGQYF	TGCGCCAGCAGCCAAGGGGGCGGGCAGTACTTC
TRBJ1-2	TRBV6-6	NA	TRBD1	CASRQGAYGYTF	TGTGCCAGCCGACAGGGAGCGTATGGCTACACCTTC
TRBJ2-3	TRBV6-1	NA	TRBD2	CASSEATSGGAVTQYF	TGTGCCAGCAGTGAAGCAACTAGCGGGGGGGCGGTTACGCAGTATTTT
TRBJ2-5	TRBV30	NA	NA	CAWSVWRFQETQYF	TGTGCCTGGAGTGTATGGCGGTTCCAAGAGACCCAGTACTTC
TRBJ2-7	TRBV4-1	NA	NA	CASSQGDYYEQYF	TGCGCCAGCAGCCAAGGAGATTATTACGAGCAGTACTTC
TRBJ2-5	TRBV9	few	NA	CASSYSGTAQETQYF	TGTGCCAGCAGCTACAGCGGGACAGCTCAAGAGACCCAGTACTTC
TRBJ2-1	TRBV9	NA	TRBD2	CASSVDGGFGEQFF	TGTGCCAGCAGCGTAGACGGGGGGTTCGGTGAGCAGTTCTTC
TRBJ2-3	TRBV28	NA	NA	CASSFSTSTDTQYF	TGTGCCAGCAGTTTCTCCACTAGCACAGATACGCAGTATTTT
TRBJ1-4	TRBV7-9	once	TRBD1	CASSLARGKYEKLFF	TGTGCCAGCAGCTTAGCCAGGGGGAAATATGAAAAACTGTTTTTT
TRBJ2-3	TRBV5-1	NA	NA	CASSFQGIGTDTQYF	TGCGCCAGCAGCTTTCAGGGGATCGGCACAGATACGCAGTATTTT
TRBJ1-2	TRBV20-1	NA	NA	CSARGVGYTF	TGCAGTGCTAGGGGCGTTGGCTACACCTTC
TRBJ2-3	TRBV30	NA	TRBD1	CAWSRGPDTQYF	TGTGCCTGGAGTAGGGGGCCAGATACGCAGTATTTT
TRBJ2-3	TRBV28	NA	TRBD1	CAGNRGGDTQYF	TGTGCCGGAAACAGGGGTGGAGATACGCAGTATTTT
TRBJ2-7	TRBV19	NA	NA	CASSSEYSYEQYF	TGTGCCAGTAGTTCCGAGTACTCCTACGAGCAGTACTTC
TRBJ2-2	TRBV27	NA	TRBD2	CASSLTPGLAGWGELFF	TGTGCCAGCAGTCTCACCCCGGGACTAGCGGGCTGGGGGGAGCTGTTTTTT
TRBJ2-2	TRBV18	NA	TRBD1	CASSPRTGVTGELFF	TGTGCCAGCTCACCTCGGACAGGAGTCACCGGGGAGCTGTTTTTT
TRBJ2-2	TRBV10-1	NA	NA	CASSRGRETGELFF	TGCGCCAGCAGTCGGGGGCGGGAAACCGGGGAGCTGTTTTTT
TRBJ1-2	TRBV28	NA	NA	CASVRGGGGYTF	TGTGCCAGCGTCCGGGGGGGAGGAGGCTACACCTTC
TRBJ2-2	TRBV7-6	NA	NA	CASSLAVGELFF	TGTGCCAGCAGCTTGGCAGTCGGGGAGCTGTTTTTT
TRBJ1-2	TRBV6-1	NA	NA	CASSELPGEGYTF	TGTGCCAGCAGTGAATTGCCAGGGGAAGGCTACACCTTC
TRBJ2-7	TRBV30	few	TRBD1	CAWGALRDRGTYEQYF	TGTGCCTGGGGGGCCCTAAGGGACAGGGGGACCTACGAGCAGTACTTC
TRBJ2-3	TRBV11-2	NA	NA	CASTTGETTDTQYF	TGTGCCAGCACTACGGGAGAAACCACAGATACGCAGTATTTT
TRBJ1-4	TRBV15	NA	TRBD1	CATSLRTGDEKLFF	TGTGCCACCAGCCTGAGGACAGGGGATGAAAAACTGTTTTTT
TRBJ1-5	TRBV4-1	few	NA	CASSQGRHNQPQHF	TGCGCCAGCAGCCAGGGACGGCACAATCAGCCCCAGCATTTT
TRBJ2-1	TRBV6-5	once	NA	CASTTGVVNEQFF	TGTGCCAGCACCACGGGGGTGGTTAATGAGCAGTTCTTC
TRBJ1-6	TRBV2	NA	NA	CASSGREVRNSPLHF	TGTGCCAGCAGTGGACGCGAAGTTCGGAATTCACCCCTCCACTTT
TRBJ2-7	TRBV11-2	NA	NA	CASSVSGIPGEQYF	TGTGCCAGCAGCGTATCGGGCATACCCGGCGAGCAGTACTTC
TRBJ2-7	TRBV13	NA	TRBD1	CASSLYRGPPYEQYF	TGTGCCAGCAGCTTATACAGGGGGCCCCCCTACGAGCAGTACTTC
TRBJ2-3	TRBV7-2	NA	TRBD2	CASSPGLAGGHYTQYF	TGTGCCAGCAGCCCCGGACTAGCGGGGGGACATTATACGCAGTATTTT
TRBJ2-4	TRBV18	NA	NA	CASSVDSRKNIQYF	TGTGCCAGCTCCGTTGACAGCAGGAAAAACATTCAGTACTTC
TRBJ2-1	TRBV6-6	NA	TRBD2	CATTTSGVSLDEQFF	TGTGCCACAACGACTAGCGGGGTCTCTTTGGATGAGCAGTTCTTC
TRBJ1-6	TRBV2	NA	NA	CASRLAGERDF	TGTGCCAGCAGGCTAGCAGGGGAAAGGGACTTT
TRBJ1-3	TRBV28	NA	NA	CASSLSPGPTGNTIYF	TGTGCCAGCAGTTTATCTCCCGGACCCACAGGAAACACCATATATTTT
TRBJ2-5	TRBV2	NA	NA	CASREGRPQETQYF	TGTGCCAGCAGGGAGGGGCGGCCCCAAGAGACCCAGTACTTC
TRBJ2-5	TRBV5-4	NA	TRBD1	CASSLAFRTGEETQYF	TGTGCCAGCAGCTTGGCGTTCCGGACAGGGGAAGAGACCCAGTACTTC
TRBJ1-1	TRBV29-1	NA	NA	CSVEDLIGGTEAFF	TGCAGCGTTGAAGATCTTATCGGAGGCACTGAAGCTTTCTTT
TRBJ1-3	TRBV18	NA	TRBD1	CASSPGDRGASGNTIYF	TGTGCCAGCTCACCGGGGGACAGGGGAGCTTCTGGAAACACCATATATTTT
TRBJ1-4	TRBV25-1	NA	NA	CARRGRRNEKLFF	TGTGCCCGAAGGGGCAGACGTAATGAAAAACTGTTTTTT
TRBJ1-4	TRBV25-1	NA	NA	CASSEPGQEKLFF	TGTGCCAGCAGTGAACCGGGTCAGGAAAAACTGTTTTTT
TRBJ2-5	TRBV14	NA	NA	CASSQAGALFQETQYF	TGTGCCAGCAGCCAGGCAGGGGCCCTATTCCAAGAGACCCAGTACTTC
TRBJ1-1	TRBV5-6	NA	NA	CASSSMNTEAFF	TGTGCCAGCAGCTCTATGAACACTGAAGCTTTCTTT
TRBJ2-3	TRBV9	NA	NA	CASSVDGRTVGDTQYF	TGTGCCAGCAGCGTCGATGGCCGGACAGTAGGAGATACGCAGTATTTT
TRBJ2-7	TRBV19	once	NA	CASSIGPSRRGYEQYF	TGTGCCAGTAGTATAGGTCCATCTAGGAGGGGCTACGAGCAGTACTTC
TRBJ2-2	TRBV19	NA	TRBD2	CASSILAVNTGELFF	TGTGCCAGTAGTATTCTAGCGGTGAACACCGGGGAGCTGTTTTTT
TRBJ1-6	TRBV15	NA	NA	CATSREARGPSPLHF	TGTGCCACCAGCAGAGAAGCAAGAGGGCCGTCACCCCTCCACTTT
TRBJ2-3	TRBV5-8	NA	TRBD1	CASTGGIIDTQYF	TGTGCCAGCACAGGGGGCATTATAGATACGCAGTATTTT
TRBJ2-7	TRBV28	NA	NA	CASSLEGGYSYEQYF	TGTGCCAGCAGTTTGGAGGGGGGATACTCCTACGAGCAGTACTTC
TRBJ2-2	TRBV7-3	NA	TRBD1	CASSLRLRGQGDTGELFF	TGTGCCAGCAGCTTGAGACTTCGGGGACAGGGTGACACCGGGGAGCTGTTTTTT